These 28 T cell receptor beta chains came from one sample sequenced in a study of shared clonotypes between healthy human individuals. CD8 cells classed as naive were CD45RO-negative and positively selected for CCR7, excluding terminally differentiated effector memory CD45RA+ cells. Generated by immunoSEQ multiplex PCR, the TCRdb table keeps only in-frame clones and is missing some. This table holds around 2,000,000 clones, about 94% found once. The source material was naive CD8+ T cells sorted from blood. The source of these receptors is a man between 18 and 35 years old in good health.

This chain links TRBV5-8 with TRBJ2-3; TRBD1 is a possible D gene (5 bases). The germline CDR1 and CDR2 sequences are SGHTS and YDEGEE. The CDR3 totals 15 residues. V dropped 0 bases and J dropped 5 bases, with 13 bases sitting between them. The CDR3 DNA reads TGTGCCAGCAGCTTGGTGGTGGGGCTCGAAGATACGCAGTATTTT. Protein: CASSLVVGLEDTQYF.

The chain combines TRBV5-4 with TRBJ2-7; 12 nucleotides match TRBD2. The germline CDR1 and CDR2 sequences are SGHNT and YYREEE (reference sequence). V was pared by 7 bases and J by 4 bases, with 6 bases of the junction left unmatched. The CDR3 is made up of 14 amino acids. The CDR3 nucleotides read TGTGCCAGCCATCTAGCGGGGGGGTTATACGAGCAGTACTTC. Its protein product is CASHLAGGLYEQYF.

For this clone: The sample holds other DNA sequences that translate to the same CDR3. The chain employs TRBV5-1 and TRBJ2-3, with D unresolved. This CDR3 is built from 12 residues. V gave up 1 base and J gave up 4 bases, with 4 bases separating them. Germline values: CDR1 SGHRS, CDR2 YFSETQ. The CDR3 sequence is CASSLLADTQYF. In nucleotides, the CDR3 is TGCGCCAGCAGCTTGCTTGCAGATACGCAGTATTTT. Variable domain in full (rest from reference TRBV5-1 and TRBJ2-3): KAGVTQTPRYLIKTRGQQVTLSCSPISGHRSVSWYQQTPGQGLQFLFEYFSETQRNKGNFPGRFSGRQFSNSRSEMNVSTLELGDSALYLCASSLLADTQYFGPGTRLTVL.

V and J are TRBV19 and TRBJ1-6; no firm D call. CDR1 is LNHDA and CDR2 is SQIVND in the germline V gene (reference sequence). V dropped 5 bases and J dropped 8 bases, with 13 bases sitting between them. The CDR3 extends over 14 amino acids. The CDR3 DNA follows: TGTGCCAGTAGTTGGTCTATCGGGGATTCACCCCTCCACTTT. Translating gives CASSWSIGDSPLHF. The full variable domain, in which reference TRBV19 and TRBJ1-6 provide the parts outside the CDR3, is DGGITQSPKYLFRKEGQNVTLSCEQNLNHDAMYWYRQDPGQGLRLIYYSQIVNDFQKGDIAEGYSVSREKKESFPLTVTSAQKNPTAFYLCASSWSIGDSPLHFGNGTRLTVT.

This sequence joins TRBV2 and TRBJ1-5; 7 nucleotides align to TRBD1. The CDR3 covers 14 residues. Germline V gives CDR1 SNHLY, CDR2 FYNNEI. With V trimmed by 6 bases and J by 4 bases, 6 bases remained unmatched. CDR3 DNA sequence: TGTGCCAGCAGCACAGGGGAAGCGAATCAGCCCCAGCATTTT. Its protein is CASSTGEANQPQHF.

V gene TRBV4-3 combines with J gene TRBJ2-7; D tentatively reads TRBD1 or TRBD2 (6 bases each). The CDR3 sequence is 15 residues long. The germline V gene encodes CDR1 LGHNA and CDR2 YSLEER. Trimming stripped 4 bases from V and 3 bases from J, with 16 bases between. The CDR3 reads CASSRLTGADYEQYF. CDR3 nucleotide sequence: TGCGCCAGCAGCCGTTTAACGGGGGCGGACTACGAGCAGTACTTC.

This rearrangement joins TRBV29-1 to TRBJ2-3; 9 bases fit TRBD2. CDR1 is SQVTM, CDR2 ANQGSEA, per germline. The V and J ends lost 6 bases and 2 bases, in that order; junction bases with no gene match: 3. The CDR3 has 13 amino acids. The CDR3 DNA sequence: TGCAGCGTGACTAGCGGCATCACAGATACGCAGTATTTT. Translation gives CSVTSGITDTQYF.

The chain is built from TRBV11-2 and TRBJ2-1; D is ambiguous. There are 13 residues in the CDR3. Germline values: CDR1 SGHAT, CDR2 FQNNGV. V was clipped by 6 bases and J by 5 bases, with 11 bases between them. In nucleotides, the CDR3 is TGTGCCAGCAGTCCAGTACAGCACAATGAGCAGTTCTTC. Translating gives CASSPVQHNEQFF.

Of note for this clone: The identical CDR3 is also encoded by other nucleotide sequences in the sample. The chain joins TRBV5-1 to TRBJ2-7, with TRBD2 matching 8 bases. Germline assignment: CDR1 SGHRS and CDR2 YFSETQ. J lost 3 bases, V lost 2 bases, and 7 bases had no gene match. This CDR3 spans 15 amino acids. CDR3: CASSLGLAGNYEQYF. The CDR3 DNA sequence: TGCGCCAGCAGCTTAGGATTAGCGGGGAACTACGAGCAGTACTTC.

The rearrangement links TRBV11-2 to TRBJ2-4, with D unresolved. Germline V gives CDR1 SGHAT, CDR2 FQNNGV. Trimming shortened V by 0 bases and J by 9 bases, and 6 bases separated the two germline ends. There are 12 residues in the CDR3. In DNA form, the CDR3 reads TGTGCCAGCAGCTTAGATCTGACCATTCAGTACTTC. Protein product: CASSLDLTIQYF.

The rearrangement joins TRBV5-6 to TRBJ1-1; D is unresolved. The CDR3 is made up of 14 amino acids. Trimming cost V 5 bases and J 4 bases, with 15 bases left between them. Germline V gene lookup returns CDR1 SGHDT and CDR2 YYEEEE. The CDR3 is CASRDVREGTEAFF. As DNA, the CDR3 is TGTGCCAGCAGGGACGTAAGGGAAGGCACTGAAGCTTTCTTT. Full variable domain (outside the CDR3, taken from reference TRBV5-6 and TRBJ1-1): DAGVTQSPTHLIKTRGQQVTLRCSPKSGHDTVSWYQQALGQGPQFIFQYYEEEERQRGNFPDRFSGHQFPNYSSELNVNALLLGDSALYLCASRDVREGTEAFFGQGTRLTVV.

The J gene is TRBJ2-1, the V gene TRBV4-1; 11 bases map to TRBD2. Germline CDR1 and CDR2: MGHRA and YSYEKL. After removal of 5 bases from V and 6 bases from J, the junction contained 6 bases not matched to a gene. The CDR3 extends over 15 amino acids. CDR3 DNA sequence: TGCGCCAGCAGCTCACTAGCGGGAGTATCCAATGAGCAGTTCTTC. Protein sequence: CASSSLAGVSNEQFF.

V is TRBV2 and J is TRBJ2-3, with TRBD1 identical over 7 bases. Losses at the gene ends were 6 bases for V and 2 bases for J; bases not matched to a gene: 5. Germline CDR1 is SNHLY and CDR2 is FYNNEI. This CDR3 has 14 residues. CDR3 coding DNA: TGTGCCAGCAGGGAGACAGGGACCACAGATACGCAGTATTTT. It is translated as CASRETGTTDTQYF.

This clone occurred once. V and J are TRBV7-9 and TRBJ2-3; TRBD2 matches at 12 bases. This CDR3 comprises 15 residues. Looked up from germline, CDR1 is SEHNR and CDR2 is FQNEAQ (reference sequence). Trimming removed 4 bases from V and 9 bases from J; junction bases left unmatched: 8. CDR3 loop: CASSSRLAGEGTQYF. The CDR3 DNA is TGTGCCAGCAGCTCACGACTAGCGGGGGAGGGCACGCAGTATTTT. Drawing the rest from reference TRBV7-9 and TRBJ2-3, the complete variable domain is DTGVSQNPRHKITKRGQNVTFRCDPISEHNRLYWYRQTLGQGPEFLTYFQNEAQLEKSRLLSDRFSAERPKGSFSTLEIQRTEQGDSAMYLCASSSRLAGEGTQYFGPGTRLTVL.

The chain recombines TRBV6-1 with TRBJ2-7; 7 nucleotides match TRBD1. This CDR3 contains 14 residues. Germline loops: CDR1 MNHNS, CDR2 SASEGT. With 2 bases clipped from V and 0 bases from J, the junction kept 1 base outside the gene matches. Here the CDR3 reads CASSEWDSSYEQYF. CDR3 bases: TGTGCCAGCAGTGAATGGGACAGCTCCTACGAGCAGTACTTC.

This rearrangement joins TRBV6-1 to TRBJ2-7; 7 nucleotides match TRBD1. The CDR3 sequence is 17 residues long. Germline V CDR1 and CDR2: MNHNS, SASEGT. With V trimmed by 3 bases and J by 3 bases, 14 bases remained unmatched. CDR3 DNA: TGTGCCAGCAGTGAGGGGGACAGTGGTGTATACTACTACGAGCAGTACTTC. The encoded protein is CASSEGDSGVYYYEQYF.

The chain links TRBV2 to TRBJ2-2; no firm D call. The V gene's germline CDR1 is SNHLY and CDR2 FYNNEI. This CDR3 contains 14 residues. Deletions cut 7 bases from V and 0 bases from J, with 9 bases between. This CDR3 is CASTSAPNTGELFF. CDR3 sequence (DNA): TGTGCCAGCACATCCGCCCCGAACACCGGGGAGCTGTTTTTT. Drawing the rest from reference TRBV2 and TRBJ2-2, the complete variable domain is EPEVTQTPSHQVTQMGQEVILRCVPISNHLYFYWYRQILGQKVEFLVSFYNNEISEKSEIFDDQFSVERPDGSNFTLKIRSTKLEDSAMYFCASTSAPNTGELFFGEGSRLTVL.

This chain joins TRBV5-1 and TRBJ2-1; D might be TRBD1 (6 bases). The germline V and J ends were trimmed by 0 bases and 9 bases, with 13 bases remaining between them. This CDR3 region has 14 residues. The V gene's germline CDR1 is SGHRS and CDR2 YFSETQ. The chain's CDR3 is CASSLGQGMGEQFF. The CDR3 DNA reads TGCGCCAGCAGCTTGGGGCAGGGGATGGGTGAGCAGTTCTTC.

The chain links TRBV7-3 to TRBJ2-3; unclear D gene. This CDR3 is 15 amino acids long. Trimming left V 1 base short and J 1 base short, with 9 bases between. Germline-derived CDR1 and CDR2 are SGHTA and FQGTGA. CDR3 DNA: TGTGCCAGCAGCTTAAGGGCCCCAGGCACAGATACGCAGTATTTT. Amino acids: CASSLRAPGTDTQYF.

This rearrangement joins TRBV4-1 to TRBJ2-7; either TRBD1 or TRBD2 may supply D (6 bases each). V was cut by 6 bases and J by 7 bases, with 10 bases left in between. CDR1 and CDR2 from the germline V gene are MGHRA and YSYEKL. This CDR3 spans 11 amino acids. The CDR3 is CASSRGGEQYF. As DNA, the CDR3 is TGCGCCAGCAGTCGAGGGGGGGAGCAGTACTTC.

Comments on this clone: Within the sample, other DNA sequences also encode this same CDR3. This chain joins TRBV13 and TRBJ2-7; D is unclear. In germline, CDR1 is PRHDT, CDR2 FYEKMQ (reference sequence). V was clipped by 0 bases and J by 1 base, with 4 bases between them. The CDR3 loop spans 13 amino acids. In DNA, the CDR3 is TGTGCCAGCAGCTTAGGACAGTCCTACGAGCAGTACTTC. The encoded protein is CASSLGQSYEQYF.

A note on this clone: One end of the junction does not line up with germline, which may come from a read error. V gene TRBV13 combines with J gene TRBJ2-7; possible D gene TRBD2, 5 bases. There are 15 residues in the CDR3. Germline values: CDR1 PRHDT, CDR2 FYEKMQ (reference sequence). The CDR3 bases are TGCGCCAGCAGCCAAGAGGACTCCACCTCCTACGAGCAGTACTTC. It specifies CASSQEDSTSYEQYF.

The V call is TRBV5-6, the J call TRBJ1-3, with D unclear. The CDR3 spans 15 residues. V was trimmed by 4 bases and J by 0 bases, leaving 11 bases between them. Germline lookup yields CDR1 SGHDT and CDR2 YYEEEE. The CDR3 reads CASSVQRNSGNTIYF. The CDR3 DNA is TGTGCCAGCAGCGTCCAGCGAAACTCTGGAAACACCATATATTTT.

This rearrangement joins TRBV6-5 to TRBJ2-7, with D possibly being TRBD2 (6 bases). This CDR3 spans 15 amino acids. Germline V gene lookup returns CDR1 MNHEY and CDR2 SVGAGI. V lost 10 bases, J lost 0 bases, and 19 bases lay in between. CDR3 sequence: CATANPGLLSYEQYF. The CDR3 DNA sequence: TGTGCCACGGCTAACCCGGGACTCCTCTCCTACGAGCAGTACTTC.

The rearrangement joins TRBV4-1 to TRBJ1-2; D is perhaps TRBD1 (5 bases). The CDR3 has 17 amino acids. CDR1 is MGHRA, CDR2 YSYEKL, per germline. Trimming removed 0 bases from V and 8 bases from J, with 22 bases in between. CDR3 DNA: TGCGCCAGCAGCCAAGAATTAGTAACAGGCGCCGTATCGGGCTACACCTTC. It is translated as CASSQELVTGAVSGYTF.

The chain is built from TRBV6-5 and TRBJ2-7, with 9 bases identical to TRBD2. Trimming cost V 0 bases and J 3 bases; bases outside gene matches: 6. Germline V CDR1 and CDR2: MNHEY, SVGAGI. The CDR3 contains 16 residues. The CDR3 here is CASSYSASGAFYEQYF. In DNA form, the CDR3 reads TGTGCCAGCAGTTACTCGGCTAGCGGGGCATTCTACGAGCAGTACTTC.

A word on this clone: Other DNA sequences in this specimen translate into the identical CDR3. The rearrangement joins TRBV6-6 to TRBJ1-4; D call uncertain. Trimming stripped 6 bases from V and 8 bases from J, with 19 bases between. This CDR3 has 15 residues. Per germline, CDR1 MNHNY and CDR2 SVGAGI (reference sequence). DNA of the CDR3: TGTGCCAGCAGAAACCGCAAGGAATCTGAAGAAAAACTGTTTTTT. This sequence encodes CASRNRKESEEKLFF.

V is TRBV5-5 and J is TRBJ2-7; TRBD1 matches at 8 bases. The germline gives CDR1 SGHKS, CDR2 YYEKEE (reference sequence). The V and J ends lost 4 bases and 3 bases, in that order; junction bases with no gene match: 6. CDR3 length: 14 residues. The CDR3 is CASSPGQAFYEQYF. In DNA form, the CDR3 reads TGTGCCAGCAGCCCGGGACAGGCTTTCTACGAGCAGTACTTC.